These T cell receptor beta chains were read from a single sample in a study of shared clonotypes between healthy human individuals. Libraries were prepared by immunoSEQ multiplex PCR; TCRdb keeps only in-frame clonotypes and omits some of them. The data show around 2,000,000 clones, with roughly 96% seen just once and more than 0.1% held by the top ten. The sequencing sample was made of naive CD4+ T cells sorted from blood. Receptors originate from a young man in good health. Both conserved end residues are part of each CDR3. The D gene is left open where the match is weak. Not every row has a clone size; where given, it reads once, few, many or a size class.

clone_size d_call j_call v_call cdr3_aa cdr3_nt
NA NA TRBJ2-2 TRBV6-5 CASSHTGGELFF TGTGCCAGCAGCCACACGGGGGGGGAGCTGTTTTTT
NA NA TRBJ1-1 TRBV10-3 CAISETEMNTEAFF TGTGCCATCAGTGAGACAGAAATGAACACTGAAGCTTTCTTT
NA TRBD1 TRBJ2-1 TRBV6-1 CASSGVVTGRGGEQFF TGTGCCAGCAGTGGGGTGGTGACAGGGCGAGGAGGTGAGCAGTTCTTC
NA NA TRBJ2-5 TRBV15 CATSRDWGGETQYF TGTGCCACCAGCAGAGATTGGGGGGGCGAGACCCAGTACTTC
NA NA TRBJ2-7 TRBV5-1 CASSSSQGATLSYEQYF TGCGCCAGCAGCTCGTCGCAGGGCGCCACTCTCTCCTACGAGCAGTACTTC
NA NA TRBJ1-6 TRBV7-2 CASSISAPVVNSPLHF TGTGCCAGCAGCATATCCGCTCCGGTAGTAAATTCACCCCTCCACTTT
NA NA TRBJ1-2 TRBV2 CASRTVPTGGGYTF TGTGCCAGCAGGACCGTCCCTACGGGGGGTGGCTACACCTTC
once TRBD2 TRBJ2-2 TRBV7-6 CASSFWELAENTGELFF TGTGCCAGCAGTTTCTGGGAACTAGCGGAAAACACCGGGGAGCTGTTTTTT
NA NA TRBJ1-2 TRBV29-1 CSVEDLGLGYGYTF TGCAGCGTTGAAGATTTAGGTTTGGGCTATGGCTACACCTTC
few NA TRBJ1-1 TRBV5-4 CASSPDTENTEAFF TGTGCCAGCAGCCCAGACACAGAGAACACTGAAGCTTTCTTT
NA NA TRBJ1-3 TRBV2 CASTARGHSGNTIYF TGTGCCAGCACGGCCAGGGGCCACTCTGGAAACACCATATATTTT
NA NA TRBJ2-1 TRBV5-1 CASTPGGGIYNEQFF TGCGCCAGCACCCCCGGAGGAGGGATCTACAATGAGCAGTTCTTC
NA TRBD1 TRBJ2-7 TRBV7-9 CASSRDSPYEQYF TGTGCCAGCAGCCGGGACAGTCCCTACGAGCAGTACTTC
NA NA TRBJ1-3 TRBV5-5 CASSFTVNSGNTIYF TGTGCCAGCAGCTTTACAGTCAACTCTGGAAACACCATATATTTT
NA TRBD2 TRBJ2-1 TRBV10-2 CASSRTSGRTIYNEQFF TGCGCCAGCAGTAGGACTAGCGGGAGAACTATCTACAATGAGCAGTTCTTC
NA NA TRBJ1-2 TRBV28 CASRKGRGYTF TGTGCCAGCAGAAAAGGTCGAGGCTACACCTTC
NA TRBD2 TRBJ2-7 TRBV5-1 CASSVLSGRIYEQYF TGCGCCAGCAGCGTCCTTAGCGGGAGAATCTACGAGCAGTACTTC
NA TRBD1 TRBJ1-5 TRBV6-6 CASSSFPGQFNQPQHF TGTGCCAGCAGTTCATTTCCGGGACAGTTCAATCAGCCCCAGCATTTT
NA NA TRBJ2-1 TRBV5-4 CASSQGPREFF TGTGCCAGCAGCCAGGGACCCCGGGAGTTCTTC
NA NA TRBJ1-6 TRBV19 CASSFVRPDSSYNSPLHF TGTGCCAGTAGTTTTGTGAGGCCAGACAGCTCCTATAATTCACCCCTCCACTTT
NA NA TRBJ2-7 TRBV19 CASSIGRSYEQYF TGTGCCAGTAGTATAGGTCGGAGCTACGAGCAGTACTTC
NA TRBD1 TRBJ1-1 TRBV30 CAWSVQGPRGAFF TGTGCCTGGAGTGTACAGGGGCCCAGGGGAGCTTTCTTT
NA NA TRBJ2-5 TRBV11-2 CASSFTGGLLAETQYF TGTGCCAGCAGCTTTACTGGGGGCCTTTTAGCAGAGACCCAGTACTTC
NA NA TRBJ2-7 TRBV7-9 CASSSPNGARYVHEQYF TGTGCCAGCAGCAGCCCTAACGGGGCCCGATATGTTCACGAGCAGTACTTC
NA NA TRBJ2-7 TRBV11-2 CASSSVGRYEQYF TGTGCCAGCAGCTCAGTCGGGCGGTACGAGCAGTACTTC
NA TRBD2 TRBJ2-2 TRBV5-4 CASSPPGLAGGPRTGELFF TGTGCCAGCAGCCCGCCGGGACTAGCGGGGGGGCCCCGCACCGGGGAGCTGTTTTTT
NA NA TRBJ2-6 TRBV6-1 CASSEVGANVLTF TGTGCCAGCAGTGAAGTTGGGGCCAACGTCCTGACTTTC
once NA TRBJ1-1 TRBV6-5 CASTRGTEAFF TGTGCCAGCACTCGGGGGACTGAAGCTTTCTTT
NA TRBD2 TRBJ2-3 TRBV15 CATSPSSGPSADTQYF TGTGCCACCAGCCCTTCTAGCGGGCCGTCCGCAGATACGCAGTATTTT
many NA TRBJ2-7 TRBV30 CAWRNRQSSYEQYF TGTGCCTGGAGAAATCGGCAGAGCTCCTACGAGCAGTACTTC
NA NA TRBJ1-2 TRBV30 CAWTLPGWSYTF TGTGCCTGGACCTTACCGGGATGGTCGTACACCTTC
NA NA TRBJ1-2 TRBV19 CASSTLGNYGYTF TGTGCCAGTAGTACTTTGGGTAACTATGGCTACACCTTC
NA TRBD1 TRBJ1-2 TRBV18 CASSPQTGFGTYTF TGTGCCAGCTCACCCCAGACAGGGTTCGGGACCTACACCTTC
NA NA TRBJ2-2 TRBV2 CASSEAGNTGELFF TGTGCCAGCAGTGAAGCGGGCAACACCGGGGAGCTGTTTTTT
NA NA TRBJ1-4 TRBV5-4 CASSLEGMGEKLFF TGTGCCAGCAGCTTGGAAGGGATGGGTGAAAAACTGTTTTTT
once TRBD2 TRBJ2-5 TRBV19 CASSSRLAGYKETQYF TGTGCCAGTAGTTCGAGACTAGCGGGCTACAAAGAGACCCAGTACTTC
few NA TRBJ1-1 TRBV19 CASHSDTEAFF TGTGCCAGTCACTCTGACACTGAAGCTTTCTTT
NA TRBD1 TRBJ1-2 TRBV6-5 CASSYFDRAQGGYTF TGTGCCAGCAGTTACTTTGACAGGGCCCAGGGTGGCTACACCTTC
NA NA TRBJ2-1 TRBV27 CASYRAYNEQFF TGTGCCAGCTATAGAGCGTACAATGAGCAGTTCTTC
NA NA TRBJ2-2 TRBV29-1 CSVQNTGELFF TGCAGCGTCCAAAACACCGGGGAGCTGTTTTTT
NA TRBD2 TRBJ2-2 TRBV18 CASSPRREIFGELFF TGTGCCAGCTCACCTAGGCGGGAGATCTTCGGGGAGCTGTTTTTT
NA NA TRBJ2-1 TRBV5-6 CASSQIGTEQFF TGTGCCAGCAGCCAAATCGGGACAGAGCAGTTCTTC
NA NA TRBJ1-2 TRBV5-4 CASNRAWENYGYTF TGTGCCAGCAACCGAGCTTGGGAAAACTATGGCTACACCTTC
NA TRBD1 TRBJ1-6 TRBV10-3 CAISESDRLNSPLHF TGTGCCATCAGTGAGTCGGACAGGCTGAATTCACCCCTCCACTTT
NA NA TRBJ1-5 TRBV19 CASSMDLYSNQPQHF TGTGCCAGTAGTATGGATCTCTATAGCAATCAGCCCCAGCATTTT
NA NA TRBJ1-2 TRBV6-5 CASSSRQYADYGYTF TGTGCCAGCAGTTCCAGACAGTACGCGGACTATGGCTACACCTTC
NA TRBD1 TRBJ1-4 TRBV2 CATRGGTGIEKLFF TGTGCCACCCGTGGAGGGACAGGGATTGAAAAACTGTTTTTT
NA NA TRBJ1-1 TRBV30 CAWSAESNTEAFF TGTGCCTGGAGTGCCGAATCGAACACTGAAGCTTTCTTT
NA TRBD2 TRBJ2-7 TRBV28 CASSSGGAGAKDSYEQYF TGTGCCAGCAGTTCCGGAGGAGCGGGGGCTAAGGACTCCTACGAGCAGTACTTC
NA NA TRBJ1-2 TRBV7-9 CASSLAGEEGNYGYTF TGTGCCAGCAGCTTAGCGGGGGAGGAAGGGAACTATGGCTACACCTTC
NA TRBD1 TRBJ2-7 TRBV5-1 CASRGSGGASYEQYF TGCGCCAGCCGAGGTTCAGGGGGCGCGTCCTACGAGCAGTACTTC